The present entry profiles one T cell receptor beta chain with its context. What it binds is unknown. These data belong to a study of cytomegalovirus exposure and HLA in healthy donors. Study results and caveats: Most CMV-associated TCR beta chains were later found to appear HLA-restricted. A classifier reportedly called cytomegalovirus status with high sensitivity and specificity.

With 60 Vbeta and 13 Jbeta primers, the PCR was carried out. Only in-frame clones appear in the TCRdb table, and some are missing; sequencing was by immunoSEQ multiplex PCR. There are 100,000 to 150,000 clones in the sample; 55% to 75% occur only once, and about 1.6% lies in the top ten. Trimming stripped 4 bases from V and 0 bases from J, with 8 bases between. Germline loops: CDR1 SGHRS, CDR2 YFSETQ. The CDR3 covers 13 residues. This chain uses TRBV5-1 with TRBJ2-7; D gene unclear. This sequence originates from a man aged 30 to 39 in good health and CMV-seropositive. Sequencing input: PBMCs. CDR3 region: CASSAHRSYEQYF. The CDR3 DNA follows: TGCGCCAGCAGCGCACATCGCTCCTACGAGCAGTACTTC.